These 17 T cell receptor beta chains were sequenced from one sample in a study of blood T cell repertoires in COVID-19. Here immunoSEQ multiplex PCR was the method, and the copy in TCRdb shows in-frame clones only, minus some. The sample includes 70,000 to 100,000 clones, around four fifths of them seen just once. The sample consisted of peripheral blood. The receptors were sampled from a human donor in a cohort sampled during active COVID-19.

V usage is TRBV3-1 (or the pseudogene TRBV3-2) and J usage is TRBJ1-2; 8 bases fit TRBD1. Germline loops: CDR1 LGHDT, CDR2 YNNKEL (reference sequence). The CDR3 is made up of 16 amino acids. Trimming removed 1 base from V and 8 bases from J; junction bases left unmatched: 12. The CDR3 region is CASSQGGSGGPEGYTF. The CDR3 bases are TGTGCCAGCAGCCAAGGGGGATCAGGGGGCCCGGAGGGCTACACCTTC.

The chain links TRBV18 to TRBJ1-2; TRBD1 aligns across 7 bases. The trim removed 6 bases at V and 2 bases at J, leaving 3 bases unmatched. Looked up from germline, CDR1 is KGHSH and CDR2 is LQKENI. CDR3 size: 13 residues. CDR3 coding DNA: TGTGCCAGCTCCGTGGACAGGAACTATGGCTACACCTTC. This codes for CASSVDRNYGYTF.

The chain recombines TRBV5-1 with TRBJ2-5; unclear D gene. The ends were cut back, 0 bases at V and 1 base at J, with 4 bases in the middle. Germline V lookup: CDR1 SGHRS, CDR2 YFSETQ. CDR3 size: 13 residues. This chain's CDR3 is CASSLVLQETQYF. CDR3 bases: TGCGCCAGCAGCTTGGTTCTCCAAGAGACCCAGTACTTC.

The rearrangement joins TRBV10-3 to TRBJ2-7; possible D gene TRBD1, 5 bases. V was cut by 4 bases and J by 5 bases, with 18 bases left in between. Germline CDR1 ENHRY, CDR2 SYGVKD. This CDR3 spans 15 amino acids. CDR3 nucleotide sequence: TGTGCCATCAGTGTTTTGGATCAGGCAGGGAACGAGCAGTACTTC. Amino acid sequence: CAISVLDQAGNEQYF.

This chain links TRBV10-3 with TRBJ1-6; D gene unclear. From germline, CDR1 is ENHRY and CDR2 SYGVKD. V was cut by 0 bases and J by 9 bases, with 6 bases left in between. The CDR3 is 13 amino acids. The CDR3, as DNA: TGTGCCATCAGTGAGTCAACGGGTTCACCCCTCCACTTT. Protein product: CAISESTGSPLHF.

The chain joins TRBV25-1 to TRBJ1-1, with 9 bases fitting TRBD1. This CDR3 is built from 16 residues. Germline V lookup: CDR1 MGHDK, CDR2 SYGVNS. V trimming: 4 bases; J trimming: 6 bases; junction bases outside the gene matches: 12. The CDR3 coding sequence is TGTGCCAGCAGTGGGACCGGGACAGGGTTGGTGTCTGAAGCTTTCTTT. Translation: CASSGTGTGLVSEAFF.

This clone was seen once. J is TRBJ2-2 and V is TRBV4-1; TRBD1 aligns across 8 bases. Germline CDR1 MGHRA, CDR2 YSYEKL. The CDR3 is 15 residues long. V was pared by 1 base and J by 4 bases, with 2 bases of the junction left unmatched. The DNA for the CDR3 is TGCGCCAGCAGCCAAGTAGGACAGGGCACCGGGGAGCTGTTTTTT. It is translated as CASSQVGQGTGELFF.

This sequence joins TRBV11-2 and TRBJ2-7; D gene unclear. The CDR3 loop spans 13 amino acids. Germline V lookup: CDR1 SGHAT, CDR2 FQNNGV. The V gene lost 3 bases and the J gene lost 4 bases, with 10 bases spanning the gap. This CDR3 is CASSLGRSYEQYF. CDR3 sequence (DNA): TGTGCCAGCAGCTTGGGCAGGTCTTACGAGCAGTACTTC. The variable domain in full, with the rest retrieved from reference TRBV11-2 and TRBJ2-7, is EAGVAQSPRYKIIEKRQSVAFWCNPISGHATLYWYQQILGQGPKLLIQFQNNGVVDDSQLPKDRFSAERLKGVDSTLKIQPAKLEDSAVYLCASSLGRSYEQYFGPGTRLTVT.

The chain carries TRBV4-1 and TRBJ2-2; the match to TRBD2 covers 8 bases. Losses at the gene ends were 4 bases for V and 5 bases for J; bases not matched to a gene: 6. CDR3 length: 15 residues. Germline V gives CDR1 MGHRA, CDR2 YSYEKL. CDR3 region: CASSLRRGATGELFF. CDR3 nucleotides: TGCGCCAGCAGCCTAAGGCGGGGGGCGACCGGGGAGCTGTTTTTT.

The chain recombines TRBV6-5 with TRBJ1-1; D not certain. The CDR3 covers 14 residues. Germline V gene lookup returns CDR1 MNHEY and CDR2 SVGAGI. V gave up 8 bases and J gave up 1 base, with 14 bases separating them. Here the CDR3 reads CASSRTYRNTEAFF. The CDR3 DNA reads as TGTGCCAGCTCCAGAACGTACAGGAACACTGAAGCTTTCTTT.

The genes are TRBV29-1 and TRBJ2-3; TRBD1 is a possible D gene (6 bases). The germline V gene has CDR1 SQVTM and CDR2 ANQGSEA. V lost 6 bases and J 2 bases, leaving 18 bases between the germline ends. This CDR3 has 15 residues. CDR3 DNA: TGCAGCGTCCGGACAGCCTCCTCCTCCACAGATACGCAGTATTTT. Translated, it gives CSVRTASSSTDTQYF.

V gene TRBV7-3 combines with J gene TRBJ1-5; 9 bases are shared with TRBD1. This CDR3 contains 20 residues. V shed 5 bases, J shed 3 bases, and the junction held 20 bases outside the gene matches. The germline V gene encodes CDR1 SGHTA and CDR2 FQGTGA. The CDR3 loop is CASSHLLPGQGRRFNQPQHF. Here the CDR3 DNA reads TGTGCCAGCAGCCACCTTTTACCGGGACAGGGAAGGAGGTTCAATCAGCCCCAGCATTTT.

The rearrangement joins TRBV5-1 to TRBJ1-4, with a tentative D call TRBD1 (5 bases). V lost 1 base to trimming and J lost 3 bases, with 10 bases between them. This CDR3 has 15 amino acids. CDR1 and CDR2 (germline): SGHRS, YFSETQ. CDR3: CASSLRGEANEKLFF. The CDR3 DNA is TGCGCCAGCAGCTTGCGGGGGGAGGCTAATGAAAAACTGTTTTTT.

This clone was detected only a few times. The rearrangement links TRBV27 to TRBJ2-3, with D possibly being TRBD1 (5 bases). The germline V gene has CDR1 MNHEY and CDR2 SMNVEV (reference sequence). Trimming left V 0 bases short and J 1 base short, with 14 bases between. This CDR3 spans 17 amino acids. The CDR3 protein is CASSLSIWGQRTDTQYF. DNA of the CDR3: TGTGCCAGCAGTTTATCTATTTGGGGCCAACGCACAGATACGCAGTATTTT.

This chain uses TRBV5-1 with TRBJ2-2, with D hard to call. This CDR3 is 14 amino acids long. V lost 4 bases and J 4 bases, leaving 11 bases between the germline ends. CDR1 and CDR2 from the germline V gene are SGHRS and YFSETQ. CDR3 DNA sequence: TGCGCCAGCAGCCGATCGGAGACCACCGGGGAGCTGTTTTTT. Encoded protein: CASSRSETTGELFF.

V is TRBV29-1 and J is TRBJ2-5; TRBD2 aligns across 10 bases. The CDR3 sequence is 13 residues long. The germline V gene encodes CDR1 SQVTM and CDR2 ANQGSEA. V lost 6 bases, J lost 5 bases, and 6 bases stayed unmatched. The CDR3 is CSVQAGGPETQYF. The CDR3 nucleotides read TGCAGCGTCCAAGCGGGAGGGCCTGAGACCCAGTACTTC.

The CDR3 DNA sequence: TGTGCCAGCAGCGCGGACACAGGGGGAGGTCAGCCCCAGCATTTT. It is translated as CASSADTGGGQPQHF. The chain is built from TRBV9 and TRBJ1-5, with TRBD1 matching 8 bases. The V gene end was trimmed by 3 bases and the J gene end by 6 bases; junction bases not matched to a gene: 8. Germline CDR1 is SGDLS and CDR2 is YYNGEE. This CDR3 has 15 amino acids. The whole variable domain, filled in from reference TRBV9 and TRBJ1-5, reads DSGVTQTPKHLITATGQRVTLRCSPRSGDLSVYWYQQSLDQGLQFLIQYYNGEERAKGNILERFSAQQFPDLHSELNLSSLELGDSALYFCASSADTGGGQPQHFGDGTRLSIL.